Presented here are 14 T cell receptor beta chains from one specimen sequenced in a study of blood T cell repertoires in COVID-19. Clones were sequenced by immunoSEQ multiplex PCR, and TCRdb holds only the in-frame ones, with some missing. The repertoire has around 280,000 clones, 90% of them found once; the top ten carry about 1.7%. The sample consisted of PBMCs or T cells enriched from blood (not recorded which). These receptors came from a woman in her late teens or twenties with acute COVID-19.

The chain couples TRBV5-1 to TRBJ1-4; D is perhaps TRBD1 (6 bases). Germline CDR1 is SGHRS and CDR2 is YFSETQ. The CDR3 is 17 amino acids. Trimming took 4 bases from V and 0 from J, leaving 16 bases between them. The DNA for the CDR3 is TGCGCCAGCAGCCCCGGGGACATCATCGCAACTAATGAAAAACTGTTTTTT. Its translation is CASSPGDIIATNEKLFF. Full variable domain (outside the CDR3, taken from reference TRBV5-1 and TRBJ1-4): KAGVTQTPRYLIKTRGQQVTLSCSPISGHRSVSWYQQTPGQGLQFLFEYFSETQRNKGNFPGRFSGRQFSNSRSEMNVSTLELGDSALYLCASSPGDIIATNEKLFFGSGTQLSVL.

The V and J genes are TRBV7-8 and TRBJ2-3, with a tentative D call TRBD2 (6 bases). Germline V gene data show CDR1 as SGHVS and CDR2 as FQNEAQ. This CDR3 has 16 amino acids. Trimming took 4 bases from V and 7 from J, leaving 21 bases between them. In DNA form, the CDR3 reads TGTGCCAGCAGCTCCCTAGAGGAGGGTCCTTCGAATACGCAGTATTTT. It is translated as CASSSLEEGPSNTQYF.

The V and J genes are TRBV7-9 and TRBJ1-1; 7 bases align to TRBD1. Germline V gives CDR1 SEHNR, CDR2 FQNEAQ (reference sequence). V was clipped by 5 bases and J by 3 bases; unmatched bases: 6. This CDR3 has 14 residues. The CDR3 protein is CASSPTGVDTEAFF. The CDR3 bases are TGTGCCAGCAGCCCAACAGGGGTTGACACTGAAGCTTTCTTT.

J is TRBJ1-1 and V is TRBV5-8; the D is unclear. Germline V gene sequence: CDR1 SGHTS, CDR2 YDEGEE. The ends were cut back, 4 bases at V and 3 bases at J, with 16 bases in the middle. The CDR3 runs 15 residues. The CDR3 reads CASSLAWRSDTEAFF. The CDR3 nucleotides read TGTGCCAGCAGCCTGGCTTGGAGGTCCGACACTGAAGCTTTCTTT.

The chain recombines TRBV5-8 with TRBJ2-5, with D possibly TRBD2 on 7 matching bases. Germline V CDR1 and CDR2: SGHTS, YDEGEE. The length of the CDR3 is 15 residues. V lost 4 bases and J lost 4, with 17 bases in between. Here the CDR3 DNA reads TGTGCCAGCAGCGTGGCGCGGGGGCGCAGAGAGACCCAGTACTTC. Protein sequence: CASSVARGRRETQYF.

The gene calls are TRBV5-6 and TRBJ2-7; possible D gene TRBD1, 5 bases. Trimming left V 4 bases short and J 6 bases short, with 17 bases between. This CDR3 is 14 amino acids long. Germline V gene sequence: CDR1 SGHDT, CDR2 YYEEEE. In DNA form, the CDR3 reads TGTGCCAGCAGCCTCCCGTCCCTCCAGGGCGAGCAGTACTTC. Translating gives CASSLPSLQGEQYF.

The rearrangement links TRBV6-5 to TRBJ1-2, with no clear D. CDR1 and CDR2 from the germline V gene are MNHEY and SVGAGI. V was clipped by 6 bases and J by 4 bases, with 3 bases between them. This CDR3 is 10 amino acids long. This CDR3 reads CASSLYGYTF. For the CDR3, the DNA is TGTGCCAGCAGCCTCTATGGCTACACCTTC.

The chain combines TRBV19 with TRBJ2-1, with D possibly matching TRBD1 (6 bases). Germline CDR1 LNHDA, CDR2 SQIVND (reference sequence). CDR3 length: 17 residues. The V gene lost 3 bases and the J gene lost 0 bases, with 15 bases spanning the gap. Here the CDR3 DNA reads TGTGCCAGTAGTATTGGGGTGGGGGCCGGCTCCTACAATGAGCAGTTCTTC. Protein sequence: CASSIGVGAGSYNEQFF.

The rearrangement uses TRBV5-5 and TRBJ1-4, with 7 bases fitting TRBD1. This CDR3 has 16 residues. Germline CDR1 and CDR2: SGHKS and YYEKEE (reference sequence). Trimming at V came to 4 bases and at J to 2 bases, leaving 8 bases not matched to a gene. CDR3 region: CASSPNLRGTNEKLFF. As DNA, the CDR3 is TGTGCCAGCAGCCCCAACCTCAGGGGGACTAATGAAAAACTGTTTTTT.

This clone was seen only once. The chain uses TRBV7-9 and TRBJ1-4; D unresolved. The V and J ends lost 1 base and 8 bases respectively, with 14 bases between them. Germline V gene data show CDR1 as SEHNR and CDR2 as FQNEAQ (reference sequence). The CDR3 spans 15 residues. In nucleotides, the CDR3 is TGTGCCAGCAGCTTAGTAGGCACACCGGGGGAAAAACTGTTTTTT. It is translated as CASSLVGTPGEKLFF.

The chain recombines TRBV11-2 with TRBJ2-1; possible D gene TRBD2, 6 bases. This CDR3 comprises 13 residues. Trimming shortened V by 3 bases and J by 8 bases, and 11 bases separated the two germline ends. Per the germline V gene, CDR1 is SGHAT and CDR2 is FQNNGV. As DNA, the CDR3 is TGTGCCAGCAGCTTGTCGGGAGTTGATGAGCAGTTCTTC. Encoded protein: CASSLSGVDEQFF.

The J gene is TRBJ1-4, the V gene TRBV19; TRBD1 might be the D (6 bases). The CDR3 has 16 residues. Trimming shortened V by 5 bases and J by 2 bases, and 15 bases separated the two germline ends. Germline V CDR1 and CDR2: LNHDA, SQIVND (reference sequence). Here the CDR3 reads CASSLHRAGTNEKLFF. Here the CDR3 DNA reads TGTGCCAGTAGTCTCCACAGGGCAGGGACTAATGAAAAACTGTTTTTT.

The rearrangement links TRBV30 to TRBJ2-7, with 7 bases aligning to TRBD2. The junction had 5 bases not matched to a gene; V was cut back by 1 base and J by 2 bases. This CDR3 has 14 residues. The V gene's germline CDR1 is GTSNPN and CDR2 SVGIG (reference sequence). The CDR3 region is CAWSAPGLAYEQYF. The CDR3 DNA reads as TGTGCCTGGAGTGCACCCGGACTAGCCTACGAGCAGTACTTC.

V gene TRBV14 combines with J gene TRBJ1-2; no definite D call. From germline, CDR1 is SGHDN and CDR2 FVKESK. There are 14 residues in the CDR3. The V and J ends lost 2 bases and 5 bases respectively, with 12 bases between them. The DNA for the CDR3 is TGTGCCAGCAGCCAATCGATAGGAGCTTATGGCTACACCTTC. It is translated as CASSQSIGAYGYTF.